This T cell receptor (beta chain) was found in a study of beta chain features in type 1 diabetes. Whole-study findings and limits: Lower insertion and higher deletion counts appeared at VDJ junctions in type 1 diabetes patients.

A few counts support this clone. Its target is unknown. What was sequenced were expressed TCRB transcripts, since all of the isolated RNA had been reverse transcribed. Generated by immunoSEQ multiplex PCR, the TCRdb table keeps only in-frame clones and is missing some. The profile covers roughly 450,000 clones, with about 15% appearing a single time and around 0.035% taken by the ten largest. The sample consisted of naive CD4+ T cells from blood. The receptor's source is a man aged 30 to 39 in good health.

The DNA for the CDR3 is TGTGCCTGGGGCAGGGGTTACGAGCAGTACGTC. Translation: CAWGRGYEQYV. The gene calls are TRBV30 and TRBJ2-7, with D possibly being TRBD1 (6 bases). Germline V gene sequence: CDR1 GTSNPN, CDR2 SVGIG (reference sequence). V lost 5 bases to trimming and J lost 4 bases, with 9 bases between them. The CDR3 contains 11 residues.